These T cell receptor beta chains were read from a single sample in a study of T-cell reconstitution after alpha-beta-depleted transplantation in children. MiXCR, applied by TCRdb to the PCR reads, yields one record per CDR3 protein. The sample lists some 460,000 distinct CDR3 sequences; about 16% were seen once. The sample was PBMCs, mostly from graft donor cells, taken 360 days after TCRalphabeta/CD19-depleted stem cell transplant. The receptors shown here come from a boy in the first two years of life who had a stem cell transplant for Wiskott-Aldrich syndrome, so the T cells may come from the graft donor. CDR3s include the opening cysteine and the closing phenylalanine or tryptophan. Each record gives: V gene, J gene, clone size, D gene, CDR3 DNA, CDR3 protein. A D gene is named only where the DNA matches it firmly. The size entry is marked missing in some rows and otherwise reads once, few, many or a size class.

V gene: TRBV24-1
J gene: TRBJ2-1
clone size: few
D gene: -
CDR3 DNA: TGTGCCACCAAATTTCTAGATGAGCAGTTCTTC
CDR3 protein: CATKFLDEQFF

V gene: TRBV3-1
J gene: TRBJ2-7
clone size: -
D gene: TRBD2
CDR3 DNA: TGTGCCAGCAGCCAAGATCGGCTAGCGGGATCTTACGAGCAGTACTTC
CDR3 protein: CASSQDRLAGSYEQYF

V gene: TRBV30
J gene: TRBJ2-7
clone size: few
D gene: -
CDR3 DNA: TGTGCCTGGTCGTCAGCGTGGGTCTACGAGCAGTACTTC
CDR3 protein: CAWSSAWVYEQYF

V gene: TRBV2
J gene: TRBJ2-3
clone size: -
D gene: -
CDR3 DNA: TGTGCCAGCAGTGAAGTTGGTGGGGGGGCCTCAGATACGCAGTATTTT
CDR3 protein: CASSEVGGGASDTQYF

V gene: TRBV4-1
J gene: TRBJ2-2
clone size: few
D gene: -
CDR3 DNA: TGCGCCAGCGCTCGGCACAGTGAGACCGGGGAGCTGTTTTTT
CDR3 protein: CASARHSETGELFF

V gene: TRBV10-3
J gene: TRBJ2-1
clone size: once
D gene: TRBD2
CDR3 DNA: TGTGCCTCCCGACTAGCGGGAGAGGATGAGCAGTTCTTC
CDR3 protein: CASRLAGEDEQFF

V gene: TRBV25-1
J gene: TRBJ2-7
clone size: -
D gene: -
CDR3 DNA: TGTGCCAGCAGGGTTGGTATGAGGGAGCAGTACTTC
CDR3 protein: CASRVGMREQYF

V gene: TRBV12-3/TRBV12-4
J gene: TRBJ2-7
clone size: -
D gene: TRBD2
CDR3 DNA: TGTGCCAGCAGTTTCGGTGCGGGAGACACCTACGAGCAGTACTTC
CDR3 protein: CASSFGAGDTYEQYF

V gene: TRBV12-3/TRBV12-4
J gene: TRBJ2-1
clone size: few
D gene: TRBD1
CDR3 DNA: TGTGCCAGCAGTTTTTACAGGGGCCCCCCTAATGGATCCTACAATGAGCAGTTCTTC
CDR3 protein: CASSFYRGPPNGSYNEQFF

V gene: TRBV28
J gene: TRBJ2-1
clone size: -
D gene: -
CDR3 DNA: TGTGCCAGCAGGGCGGTCTCCATTTATGAGCAGTTCTTC
CDR3 protein: CASRAVSIYEQFF

V gene: TRBV24-1
J gene: TRBJ2-2
clone size: few
D gene: TRBD2
CDR3 DNA: TGTGCCACCAGTGATCCGGGGGGGCCCGGGGAGCTGTTTTTT
CDR3 protein: CATSDPGGPGELFF

V gene: TRBV20-1
J gene: TRBJ2-7
clone size: few
D gene: -
CDR3 DNA: TGCAGTGCTAGGATGAGATTTGACAGCTCCTACGAGCAGTACTTC
CDR3 protein: CSARMRFDSSYEQYF

V gene: TRBV18
J gene: TRBJ2-6
clone size: -
D gene: TRBD1
CDR3 DNA: TGTGCCAGCTCACCAGGGGACAGTCCCGGGGCCAACGTCCTGACTTTC
CDR3 protein: CASSPGDSPGANVLTF

V gene: TRBV7-2
J gene: TRBJ2-4
clone size: -
D gene: -
CDR3 DNA: TGTGCCAGCAGCTTAAGGTTGGGCCCACAAAGGGACATTCAGTACTTC
CDR3 protein: CASSLRLGPQRDIQYF

V gene: TRBV15
J gene: TRBJ2-1
clone size: -
D gene: -
CDR3 DNA: TGTGCCACCAGCCGAAGACCCTTCAATGAGCAGTTCTTC
CDR3 protein: CATSRRPFNEQFF

V gene: TRBV20-1
J gene: TRBJ2-1
clone size: -
D gene: TRBD2
CDR3 DNA: TGCAGTGCTAGGACTAGCGGGAACAATGAGCAGTTCTTC
CDR3 protein: CSARTSGNNEQFF

V gene: TRBV3-1
J gene: TRBJ2-5
clone size: -
D gene: -
CDR3 DNA: TGTGCCAGCAGTTCCGGGACCTTCCTGGGGGAGACCCAGTACTTC
CDR3 protein: CASSSGTFLGETQYF

V gene: TRBV5-1
J gene: TRBJ2-6
clone size: few
D gene: -
CDR3 DNA: TGCGCCAGCAGCTTGGAGGGGAACCCTTTCTCTGGGGCCAACGTCCTGACTTTC
CDR3 protein: CASSLEGNPFSGANVLTF

V gene: TRBV4-3
J gene: TRBJ2-5
clone size: -
D gene: -
CDR3 DNA: TGCGCCAGCAGCCAAGATCGGCTGGCGGGCCAAGAGACCCAGTACTTC
CDR3 protein: CASSQDRLAGQETQYF

V gene: TRBV5-1
J gene: TRBJ2-5
clone size: -
D gene: -
CDR3 DNA: TGCGCCAGCAGGGTGATCGGAGAGACCCAGTACTTC
CDR3 protein: CASRVIGETQYF

V gene: TRBV10-3
J gene: TRBJ2-7
clone size: few
D gene: TRBD1
CDR3 DNA: TGTGCCATCAGTGAGGGGACAGGGTTAACCTACGAGCAGTACTTC
CDR3 protein: CAISEGTGLTYEQYF

V gene: TRBV7-2
J gene: TRBJ2-3
clone size: -
D gene: TRBD2
CDR3 DNA: TGTGCCAGCAGGACTAGCGGGGGATCGGATACGCAGTATTTT
CDR3 protein: CASRTSGGSDTQYF

V gene: TRBV18
J gene: TRBJ2-1
clone size: few
D gene: -
CDR3 DNA: TGTGCCAGCTCCCCCTGGGTAGCTAGCGCCCTATACAATGAGCAGTTCTTC
CDR3 protein: CASSPWVASALYNEQFF

V gene: TRBV20-1
J gene: TRBJ1-6
clone size: few
D gene: TRBD1
CDR3 DNA: TGCAGTGCTAGAGTTGGGGACAGTAATTCACCCCTCCACTTT
CDR3 protein: CSARVGDSNSPLHF